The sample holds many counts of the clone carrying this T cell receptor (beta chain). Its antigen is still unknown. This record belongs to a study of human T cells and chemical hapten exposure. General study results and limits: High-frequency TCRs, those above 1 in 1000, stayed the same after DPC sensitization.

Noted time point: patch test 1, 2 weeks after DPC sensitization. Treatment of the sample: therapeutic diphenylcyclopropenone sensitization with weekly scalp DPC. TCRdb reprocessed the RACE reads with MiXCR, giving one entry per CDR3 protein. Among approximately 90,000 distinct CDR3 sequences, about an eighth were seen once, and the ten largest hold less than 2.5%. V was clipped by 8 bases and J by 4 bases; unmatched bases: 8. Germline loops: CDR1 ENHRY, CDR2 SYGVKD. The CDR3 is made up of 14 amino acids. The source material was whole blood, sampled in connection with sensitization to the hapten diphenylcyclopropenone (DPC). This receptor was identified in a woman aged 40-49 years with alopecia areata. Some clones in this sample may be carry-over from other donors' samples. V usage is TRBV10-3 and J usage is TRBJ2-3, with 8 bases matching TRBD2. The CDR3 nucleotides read TGTGCCATCCAGCGGGAGAGAGGGGCAGATACGCAGTATTTT. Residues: CAIQRERGADTQYF.